The T cell receptor beta chain under discussion was sequenced for a study of PD-1 blockade in classical Hodgkin lymphoma. Findings and caveats of the study: According to reports, newly diagnosed patients had lower baseline TCR diversity than healthy donors, and relapsed/refractory patients had lower baseline TCR diversity still.

Every patient experienced relapse after autologous stem cell transplantation, and brentuximab vedotin exposure varied. This clone was picked up one time. The antigen remains undetermined. Assay: immunoSEQ multiplex PCR; the TCRdb copy retains only in-frame clones and omits some. The table records approximately 50,000 clones, 88% of them present only once. The CDR3 is 13 residues long. The germline gives CDR1 SGHRS, CDR2 YFSETQ. The J segment lost 0 bases and the V segment lost 7 bases, leaving 3 bases of the junction unmatched. This receptor was obtained from a human donor with classical Hodgkin lymphoma. This rearrangement joins TRBV5-1 to TRBJ2-5, with TRBD2 matching over 7 bases. Sequenced here: peripheral blood mononuclear cells (PBMCs), sampled before the second cycle of nivolumab. DNA for the CDR3: TGCGCCAGCGCGGGAGCGGACCAAGAGACCCAGTACTTC. This codes for CASAGADQETQYF.